Listed here is a single TCR beta chain. The data were obtained in a study of blood T cell repertoires in COVID-19. Study as a whole: T cells, B-cell-depleted T cells, or PBMCs provided the cDNA or gDNA that served as material.

Original handling: Amplification with reference gene primers provided the estimates of nucleated cell counts. The assay was immunoSEQ multiplex PCR, and TCRdb's table has in-frame clones only and misses some. V and J calls and clone size come straight from that table; D and trimming were deduced from the DNA. The table lists hundreds of thousands of clones, 70% to 90% of them singletons, with roughly 0.7% in the top ten. CDR1 SNHLY and CDR2 FYNNEI come from the germline V gene. The CDR3 is 12 amino acids. The V end lost 7 bases, the J end lost 0 bases, and 7 bases lay between the germline ends. This chain connects TRBV2 to TRBJ2-7; D not certain. This sequence originates from a man between 40 and 49 years old with acute or convalescent COVID-19. The sequencing sample was made of peripheral blood. The CDR3 reads CASTDISYEQYF. The CDR3 DNA follows: TGTGCCAGCACTGACATCTCCTACGAGCAGTACTTC.